This T cell receptor (beta chain) was documented in a study of sequential checkpoint blockade in melanoma. Across the study: Arm A got nivolumab then ipilimumab; arm B the reverse, 1:1.

The CDR3 contains 16 residues. V shed 5 bases, J shed 4 bases, and the junction held 10 bases outside the gene matches. Germline values: CDR1 SGHAT, CDR2 FQNNGV. TCRdb's table, derived via immunoSEQ multiplex PCR, lists solely in-frame clones and lacks some. The data contain some 17,000 clones, more than 75% of them singletons. Treatment described: randomized to nivolumab then ipilimumab (arm A) or the reverse (arm B). DNA-damaging chemotherapy had not been given to any patient beforehand. Sorted cells were live CD3+CD8+, lacking CD19 and CD56, from PBMCs. This receptor was identified in a human donor with melanoma. V usage is TRBV11-2 and J usage is TRBJ2-7, with 11 bases aligning to TRBD2. Sequencing was performed on CD8+ T cells sorted from blood (inferred from file names), taken from a patient given nivolumab and ipilimumab in sequence. The CDR3 loop is CASSLRSSGGAYEQYF. CDR3 DNA: TGTGCCAGCAGCCTAAGGAGTAGCGGGGGGGCTTACGAGCAGTACTTC. Based on the CDR3 plus reference TRBV11-2 and TRBJ2-7, the full variable domain is EAGVAQSPRYKIIEKRQSVAFWCNPISGHATLYWYQQILGQGPKLLIQFQNNGVVDDSQLPKDRFSAERLKGVDSTLKIQPAKLEDSAVYLCASSLRSSGGAYEQYFGPGTRLTVT.